The sequence of this T cell receptor (beta chain) was determined in a study of blood T cell repertoires in COVID-19. Study details: COVID-19 samples, acute and convalescent, were from the United States, Italy and Spain.

CDR3 length: 15 amino acids. CDR1 and CDR2 from the germline V gene are SNHLY and FYNNEI. V was clipped by 6 bases and J by 2 bases, with 11 bases between them. In terms of age and location, participants ranged from roughly 18 to 90 years and lived in about 25 US areas. Cohort 3 recovery required two negative PCRs, clearance, or symptom resolution. Per the authors' pipeline: From reference gene primer amplification, estimates of nucleated cell counts were derived. TCRdb's copy holds only in-frame clones and misses some; the assay was immunoSEQ multiplex PCR. That table furnishes V, J and clone size, whereas the DNA furnished D and trimming. The table shows almost 200,000 clones, with 70% to 90% occurring only once.

The sequenced sample was PBMCs or T cells enriched from blood (not recorded which). This chain links TRBV2 with TRBJ1-6; D remains unclear. The sequence came from a woman between 18 and 29 years old who had recovered from COVID-19. The CDR3 region has the DNA TGTGCCAGCAGAGCCCCAATGGCCTATAATTCACCCCTCCACTTT. Translation: CASRAPMAYNSPLHF.